The present T cell receptor beta chain was sequenced within a study of blood T cell repertoires in COVID-19. Study-level background: The analysed material was cDNA or gDNA that came from T cells, B-cell-depleted T cells, or PBMCs.

The CDR3 loop spans 15 amino acids. The V and J ends lost 4 bases and 6 bases, in that order; junction bases with no gene match: 8. Germline V lookup: CDR1 KGHSH, CDR2 LQKENI. In the study's own analysis: From reference gene primer amplification, estimates of nucleated cell counts were derived. Clones were sequenced by immunoSEQ multiplex PCR, and TCRdb holds only the in-frame ones, with some missing. V, J and clone size reflect that table, while D and trimming were determined from the DNA. The sample has under 300,000 clones, about 90% seen once; the top ten hold roughly 6.3%. The age range of participants was about 18 to 90 years, with residence in fewer than 25 US areas. Each participant's cohort was designated according to participant-reported clinical history.

This chain joins TRBV18 and TRBJ2-1, with TRBD2 identical over 8 bases. Sequencing was performed on PBMCs or T cells enriched from blood (not recorded which). The receptor was isolated from a woman in her twenties or thirties with acute COVID-19. The CDR3 DNA reads TGTGCCAGCTCACGGCAAGCGGGAGTTCCCAATGAGCAGTTCTTC. This translates into CASSRQAGVPNEQFF.